This TCR beta chain was observed in a study of blood T cell repertoires in COVID-19. Study information: T cells, B-cell-depleted T cells, or PBMCs supplied cDNA or gDNA.

Per the original data handling: By means of reference gene primer amplification, nucleated cell counts were estimated. Produced via immunoSEQ multiplex PCR; TCRdb's table is partial and in-frame only. The V and J calls and clone size are taken from that table; D and trimming were inferred from the DNA. This table holds over 120,000 clones, 77% found once. Trimming cost V 2 bases and J 6 bases, with 8 bases left between them. CDR1 is SEHNR and CDR2 is FQNEAQ in the germline V gene (reference sequence). This CDR3 spans 14 amino acids. The V gene is TRBV7-9, the J gene TRBJ1-6; TRBD1 is a possible D gene (5 bases). The source material was peripheral blood. The TCR originated in a woman aged 50 to 65 with active or convalescent COVID-19. The CDR3 DNA sequence: TGTGCCAGCAGCTTACAGGGCCTTAATTCACCCCTCCACTTT. This codes for CASSLQGLNSPLHF.